The clone carrying this TCR beta chain has at least ten counts. Its target is unknown. From 5'RACE with constant-segment primers came TCR alpha and TCR beta cDNA libraries that carried sample barcodes and UMIs. TCRdb processed the 5' RACE reads anew with MiXCR; each CDR3 protein has one entry. Among 200,000 to 250,000 distinct CDR3 sequences, roughly 10% were seen once, and the ten largest hold 3.5%. These data originate in a study of T-cell memory formation after mild COVID-19. Broader study findings: Contracting clones from day 15 to 85 showed balanced CD4/CD8; later expanders favored CD4+. The SARS-CoV-2 specificity of second-wave clones reaching peak at day 37 remained unverified. Shrinking CD4+ clones resided mostly in CM and EM, and CD8+ ones in EMRA.

The CDR3 totals 16 residues. J was trimmed by 8 bases and V by 2 bases; bases with no gene match: 10. Germline V gene lookup returns CDR1 MGHRA and CDR2 YSYEKL. The sequence came from a man younger than 35 who had mild COVID-19 (a few samples of this study predate the infection). Cell type and time point are not known. The chain joins TRBV4-1 to TRBJ1-4, with TRBD1 matching over 8 bases. Sample: PBMCs or a T cell subset sorted from them (not recorded which). Written as DNA, the CDR3 is TGCGCCAGCAGCCAACGCCGCGGACAGGGTGAAGAAAAACTGTTTTTT. Protein: CASSQRRGQGEEKLFF.